This entry concerns a single T cell receptor (beta chain). This entry comes from a study of T cell changes during pregnancy in multiple sclerosis. The method was immunoSEQ multiplex PCR; TCRdb's version includes in-frame clones alone and lacks a portion of them. The data hold roughly 32,000 clones, with around 90% observed a single time. Germline V gene lookup returns CDR1 SGHDT and CDR2 YYEEEE. The V gene lost 4 bases and the J gene lost 2 bases, with 10 bases spanning the gap. The CDR3 is 14 amino acids. The material sequenced was CD4+ T cells from peripheral blood mononuclear cells, taken in the second trimester of pregnancy. The chain joins TRBV5-6 to TRBJ1-3; no reliable D call. The receptor was isolated from a female donor in good health, enrolled as a control in a pregnancy study. CDR3 sequence (DNA): TGTGCCAGCAGCCTGCCAGTTCCTGGAAACACCATATATTTT. It translates to CASSLPVPGNTIYF.